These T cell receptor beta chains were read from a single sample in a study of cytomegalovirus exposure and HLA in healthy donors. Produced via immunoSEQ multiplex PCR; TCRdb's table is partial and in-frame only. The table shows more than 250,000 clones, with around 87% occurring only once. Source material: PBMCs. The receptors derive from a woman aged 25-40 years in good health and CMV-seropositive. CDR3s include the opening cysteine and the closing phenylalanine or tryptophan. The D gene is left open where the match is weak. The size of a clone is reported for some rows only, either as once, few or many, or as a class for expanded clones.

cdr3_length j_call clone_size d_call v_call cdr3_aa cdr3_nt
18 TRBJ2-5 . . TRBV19 CASSPYLIAGGRGETQYF TGTGCCAGTAGTCCCTACCTGATTGCGGGGGGCAGGGGGGAGACCCAGTACTTC
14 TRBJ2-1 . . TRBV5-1 CASSLVSSGNEQFF TGCGCCAGCAGCTTGGTGAGTAGCGGCAATGAGCAGTTCTTC
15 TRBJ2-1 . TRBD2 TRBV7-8 CASSLGLAGVGEQFF TGTGCCAGCAGCTTAGGGCTAGCGGGGGTAGGTGAGCAGTTCTTC
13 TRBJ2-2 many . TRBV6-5 CASSYQDTGELFF TGTGCCAGCAGTTACCAAGACACCGGGGAGCTGTTTTTT
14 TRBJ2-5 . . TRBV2 CASRLRDEQETQYF TGTGCCAGCAGGCTCCGGGACGAGCAAGAGACCCAGTACTTC
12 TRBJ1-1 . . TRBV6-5 CASSYDLGEAFF TGTGCCAGCAGTTACGACTTAGGTGAAGCTTTCTTT
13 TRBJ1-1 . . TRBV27 CASSLWSSTEAFF TGTGCCAGCAGTTTATGGAGTTCGACTGAAGCTTTCTTT
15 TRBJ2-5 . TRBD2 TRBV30 CAWKIAGVPQETQYF TGTGCCTGGAAAATAGCGGGAGTCCCCCAAGAGACCCAGTACTTC
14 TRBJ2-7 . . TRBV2 CASRISLTSYEQYF TGTGCCAGCAGGATAAGCTTAACTTCCTACGAGCAGTACTTC
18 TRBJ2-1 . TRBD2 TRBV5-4 CASSPKGTSGSKVNEQFF TGTGCCAGCAGCCCTAAAGGGACTAGCGGGAGTAAGGTCAATGAGCAGTTCTTC
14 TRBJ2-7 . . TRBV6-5 CASSYGDADYEQYF TGTGCCAGCAGTTATGGGGACGCCGATTACGAGCAGTACTTC
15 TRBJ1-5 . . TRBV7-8 CASSLSTGTGQPQHF TGTGCCAGCAGCTTAAGCACCGGGACGGGTCAGCCCCAGCATTTT
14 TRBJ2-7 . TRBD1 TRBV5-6 CASSLGDRVYEQYF TGTGCCAGCAGCTTGGGGGACAGGGTCTACGAGCAGTACTTC
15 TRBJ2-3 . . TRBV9 CASSPRGPRTDTQYF TGTGCCAGCAGCCCCCGGGGTCCCCGCACAGATACGCAGTATTTT
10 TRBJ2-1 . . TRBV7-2 CASGYNEQFF TGTGCCAGCGGATACAATGAGCAGTTCTTC
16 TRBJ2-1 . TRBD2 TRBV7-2 CASSSTSAERYNEQFF TGTGCCAGCAGCTCCACTAGCGCAGAGAGATACAATGAGCAGTTCTTC
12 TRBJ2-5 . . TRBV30 CAWREGSGTQYF TGTGCCTGGAGGGAGGGCTCTGGGACCCAGTACTTC
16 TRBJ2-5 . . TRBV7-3 CASSLGLRGPQETQYF TGTGCCAGCAGCTTAGGTCTTCGGGGGCCCCAAGAGACCCAGTACTTC
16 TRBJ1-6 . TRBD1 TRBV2 CASREDRDPYNSPLHF TGTGCCAGCAGGGAGGACAGGGATCCCTATAATTCACCCCTCCACTTT
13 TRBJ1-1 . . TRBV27 CASSLTGGSEAFF TGTGCCAGCAGTCTAACGGGGGGTTCAGAAGCTTTCTTT
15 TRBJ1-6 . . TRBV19 CASSNTGIGNSPLHF TGTGCCAGTAGTAACACAGGGATCGGTAATTCACCCCTCCACTTT
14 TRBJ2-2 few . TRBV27 CASTRDLPTGELFF TGTGCCAGCACTCGGGACTTACCCACCGGGGAGCTGTTTTTT
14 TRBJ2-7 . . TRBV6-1 CASSERAREFEQYF TGTGCCAGCAGTGAAAGGGCAAGAGAGTTCGAGCAGTACTTC
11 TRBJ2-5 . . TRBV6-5 CASSFRETQYF TGTGCCAGCAGTTTCCGGGAGACCCAGTACTTC
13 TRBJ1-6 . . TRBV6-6 CASGRRGESPLHF TGTGCCAGCGGGCGGCGAGGGGAATCACCCCTCCACTTT
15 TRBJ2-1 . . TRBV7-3 CASSLAASSYNEQFF TGTGCCAGCAGTCTCGCTGCCAGCTCCTACAATGAGCAGTTCTTC
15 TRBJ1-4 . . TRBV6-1 CASSARDTVNEKLFF TGTGCCAGCAGTGCTCGGGACACCGTTAATGAAAAACTGTTTTTT
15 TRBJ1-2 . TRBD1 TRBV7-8 CASSLGQADRGGYTF TGTGCCAGCAGCTTGGGACAGGCAGACCGGGGTGGCTACACCTTC
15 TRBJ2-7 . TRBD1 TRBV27 CASKTGGDVTYEQYF TGTGCCAGCAAGACAGGGGGCGATGTAACCTACGAGCAGTACTTC
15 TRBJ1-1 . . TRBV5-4 CASSQNRQKNTEAFF TGTGCCAGCAGCCAAAACCGACAGAAGAACACTGAAGCTTTCTTT
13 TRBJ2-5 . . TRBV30 CAWSTGTEETQYF TGTGCCTGGAGTACAGGGACGGAAGAGACCCAGTACTTC
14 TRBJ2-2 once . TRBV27 CASKRQVSTGELFF TGTGCCAGCAAGCGACAGGTATCAACCGGGGAGCTGTTTTTT
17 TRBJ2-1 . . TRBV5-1 CASSLVSGNPDYNEQFF TGCGCCAGCAGCTTGGTGTCAGGGAATCCCGACTACAATGAGCAGTTCTTC
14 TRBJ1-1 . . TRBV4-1 CASSWQSMNTEAFF TGCGCCAGCAGCTGGCAGAGCATGAACACTGAAGCTTTCTTT
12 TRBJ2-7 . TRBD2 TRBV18 CASSGGSVEQYF TGTGCCAGCTCGGGCGGGAGTGTGGAGCAGTACTTC
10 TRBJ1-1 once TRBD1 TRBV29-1 CSVNRGGAFF TGCAGCGTCAACAGGGGGGGAGCTTTCTTT
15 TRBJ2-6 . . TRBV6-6 CASSITGSGANVLTF TGTGCCAGCAGTATCACAGGGTCTGGGGCCAACGTCCTGACTTTC
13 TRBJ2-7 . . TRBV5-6 CASSLGGRAEQYF TGTGCCAGCAGCTTGGGTGGCAGGGCCGAGCAGTACTTC
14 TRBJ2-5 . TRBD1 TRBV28 CASMPGQGAETQYF TGTGCCAGCATGCCGGGACAGGGGGCCGAGACCCAGTACTTC
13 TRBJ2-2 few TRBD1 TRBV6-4 CASSEQGTGELFF TGTGCCAGCAGCGAACAGGGGACCGGGGAGCTGTTTTTT
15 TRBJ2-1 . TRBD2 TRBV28 CASSVSGGAGNEQFF TGTGCCAGCAGTGTAAGCGGGGGGGCCGGTAATGAGCAGTTCTTC
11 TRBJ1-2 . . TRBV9 CASSVSFELTF TGTGCCAGCAGCGTAAGTTTTGAGCTCACCTTC
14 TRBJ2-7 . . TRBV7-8 CASSSRPGGYEQYF TGTGCCAGCAGCTCCCGACCGGGTGGGTACGAGCAGTACTTC
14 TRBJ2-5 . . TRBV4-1 CASSQPGDQETQYF TGCGCCAGCAGCCAACCGGGAGACCAAGAGACCCAGTACTTC
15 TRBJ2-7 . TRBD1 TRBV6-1 CASEHGTGRSYEQYF TGTGCCAGCGAACACGGGACAGGTAGATCCTACGAGCAGTACTTC
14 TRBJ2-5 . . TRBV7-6 CASSLAPGRETQYF TGTGCCAGCAGCTTAGCTCCAGGGAGGGAGACCCAGTACTTC
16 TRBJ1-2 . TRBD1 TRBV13 CASSLGRQGKAYGYTF TGTGCCAGCAGCTTAGGCAGACAGGGGAAAGCCTATGGCTACACCTTC
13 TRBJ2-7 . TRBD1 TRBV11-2 CASRERQGWEQYF TGTGCCAGCAGGGAAAGACAGGGCTGGGAGCAGTACTTC
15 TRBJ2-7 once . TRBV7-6 CASSPTQGSSYEQYF TGTGCCAGCAGCCCAACCCAGGGGTCCTCCTACGAGCAGTACTTC
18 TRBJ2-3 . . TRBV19 CASTQRFFAGDTPDTQYF TGTGCCAGTACCCAGCGGTTCTTTGCGGGTGACACACCAGATACGCAGTATTTT
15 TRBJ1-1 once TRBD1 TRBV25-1 CASSLPGTVNTEAFF TGTGCCAGCAGTTTACCCGGGACAGTGAACACTGAAGCTTTCTTT
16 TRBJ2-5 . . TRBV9 CASSVAPVTGQETQYF TGTGCCAGCAGCGTAGCTCCGGTTACGGGCCAAGAGACCCAGTACTTC
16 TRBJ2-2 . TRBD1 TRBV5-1 CASSLGDRVSTGELFF TGCGCCAGCAGCTTGGGGGACAGGGTGAGCACCGGGGAGCTGTTTTTT
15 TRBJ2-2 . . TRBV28 CASSGAGSGTGELFF TGTGCCAGCAGTGGGGCAGGCAGCGGCACCGGGGAGCTGTTTTTT
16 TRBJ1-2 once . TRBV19 CASSILSGNLNYGYTF TGTGCCAGTAGTATTTTATCAGGGAATCTCAACTATGGCTACACCTTC
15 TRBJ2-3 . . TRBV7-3 CASSQQGGGPDTQYF TGTGCCAGCAGCCAACAGGGTGGTGGGCCAGATACGCAGTATTTT
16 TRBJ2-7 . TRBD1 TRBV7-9 CASSFLTGDLSGEQYF TGTGCCAGCAGCTTCCTTACAGGGGATTTATCGGGAGAGCAGTACTTC